Sequencing of this T cell receptor beta chain was carried out in a study of shared clonotypes between healthy human individuals. Deep level was the assay's run setting. Libraries were prepared by immunoSEQ multiplex PCR; TCRdb keeps only in-frame clonotypes and omits some of them. The sample lists around 330,000 clones, less than 85% occurring once. This TCR was recovered from a man in his thirties or forties in good health. Sequences were obtained from memory CD4+ T cells sorted from blood. Stated subset: CD45RA-negative fraction.

CDR3 nucleotide sequence: TGTGCCAGCTCACCACCGGGACTAGCGGGGTACACAGATACGCAGTATTTT. Protein: CASSPPGLAGYTDTQYF. The chain recombines TRBV18 with TRBJ2-3; TRBD2 agrees at 13 bases. In germline, CDR1 is KGHSH, CDR2 LQKENI. The CDR3 is 17 residues long. V gave up 0 bases and J gave up 2 bases; unmatched junction bases: 2. Full variable domain (remainder filled in from reference TRBV18 and TRBJ2-3): NAGVMQNPRHLVRRRGQEARLRCSPMKGHSHVYWYRQLPEEGLKFMVYLQKENIIDESGMPKERFSAEFPKEGPSILRIQQVVRGDSAAYFCASSPPGLAGYTDTQYFGPGTRLTVL.